This TCR beta chain appears in the sequencing data of a study of blood T cell repertoires in COVID-19. The V segment lost 4 bases and the J segment 7 bases; nucleotides outside the gene matches: 8. Per germline, CDR1 SGDLS and CDR2 YYNGEE. The CDR3 length is 15 residues. This table comes from immunoSEQ multiplex PCR, and its TCRdb copy is limited to in-frame clones, with some not included. The sample contains under 200,000 clones, about four fifths of which appear only once. The TCR sequence derives from a man in his 70s with active or convalescent COVID-19. This chain links TRBV9 with TRBJ1-3; TRBD1 aligns across 10 bases. The sample taken for sequencing was peripheral blood. The CDR3 coding sequence is TGTGCCAGCAGCACGACAGGGGGCTTGGGCAACACCATATATTTT. It specifies CASSTTGGLGNTIYF. Filled out from reference TRBV9 and TRBJ1-3, the complete variable domain reads DSGVTQTPKHLITATGQRVTLRCSPRSGDLSVYWYQQSLDQGLQFLIQYYNGEERAKGNILERFSAQQFPDLHSELNLSSLELGDSALYFCASSTTGGLGNTIYFGEGSWLTVV.